One and the same sample provided the 10 T cell receptor beta chains below, sequenced in a study of CD4 and CD8 cells across lung adenocarcinoma regions. TCRdb reanalysed the PCR reads using MiXCR and keeps one entry per CDR3 protein. Counted here are tens of thousands of distinct CDR3 sequences, around half occurring once; the ten biggest clones make up around 23%. Input material: CD8+ T cells from the center of a lung tumor. The receptors shown here come from a female donor with lung adenocarcinoma. The CD4 and CD8 labels of this study may be unreliable.

This clonotype is deemed medium-sized. The V gene is TRBV6-1, the J gene TRBJ2-1; TRBD2 agrees at 13 bases. After removal of 6 bases from V and 6 bases from J, the junction contained 5 bases not matched to a gene. This CDR3 is 15 amino acids long. Germline V CDR1 and CDR2: MNHNS, SASEGT. CDR3 region: CASRKLAGGANEQFF. The CDR3 DNA reads TGTGCCAGCAGGAAACTAGCGGGAGGGGCCAATGAGCAGTTCTTC.

This clonotype showed up many times. The chain recombines TRBV6-5 with TRBJ2-7; the D gene is possibly TRBD1 (6 bases). The ends were cut back, 2 bases at V and 5 bases at J, with 19 bases in the middle. The CDR3 loop spans 16 amino acids. The germline V gene has CDR1 MNHEY and CDR2 SVGAGI. In DNA form, the CDR3 reads TGTGCCAGCAGTTACGGGGCAAGGGGGTTTGGGCACGAGCAGTACTTC. Protein sequence: CASSYGARGFGHEQYF.

This clonotype has just one count. The chain joins TRBV6-1 to TRBJ2-3; possibly TRBD2 for D (6 bases). This CDR3 has 13 amino acids. The V end lost 9 bases, the J end lost 5 bases, and 15 bases lay between the germline ends. CDR1 and CDR2 from the germline V gene are MNHNS and SASEGT. The DNA of the CDR3 is TGTGCCAGGGGGACGTGCGGGAAAGATACGCAGTATTTT. Its translation: CARGTCGKDTQYF.

The rearrangement uses TRBV6-5 and TRBJ2-5; D is ambiguous. The end of the DNA fits TRBJ2-7 better, so the J call may be wrong. This CDR3 is 15 amino acids long. Germline V gene data show CDR1 as MNHEY and CDR2 as SVGAGI. The DNA for the CDR3 is TGTGCCAGCAGTTACGCCGACTTCCGGTGGAACGAGCAGTACTTC. This gives the protein CASSYADFRWNEQYF.

This clonotype was counted many times. The V call is TRBV10-3, the J call TRBJ1-1; D uncertain. This CDR3 comprises 14 residues. Trimming stripped 2 bases from V and 1 base from J, with 8 bases between. CDR1 and CDR2 from the germline V gene are ENHRY and SYGVKD. CDR3 DNA: TGTGCCATCAGTGAGGGGCAATGGAACACTGAAGCTTTCTTT. Translation: CAISEGQWNTEAFF.

The V call is TRBV10-3, the J call TRBJ2-3, with D possibly called TRBD1 or TRBD2 (6 bases each). The CDR3 consists of 15 residues. Germline CDR1 and CDR2: ENHRY and SYGVKD. The CDR3 DNA is TGTGCTGGGGGGCACGGGGAACGTGGCCCAGATACGCAGTATTTT. Translating it yields CAGGHGERGPDTQYF.

The chain has TRBV9 and TRBJ2-2; a possible D gene is TRBD2 (6 bases). From germline, CDR1 is SGDLS and CDR2 YYNGEE. Trimming removed 2 bases from V and 2 bases from J, with 13 bases in between. This CDR3 contains 16 residues. CDR3 DNA sequence: TGTGCCAGCAGCGTTTCAGCGGGCTTTAACACCGGGGAGCTGTTTTTT. Translated, it gives CASSVSAGFNTGELFF. Full variable domain (remainder filled in from reference TRBV9 and TRBJ2-2): DSGVTQTPKHLITATGQRVTLRCSPRSGDLSVYWYQQSLDQGLQFLIQYYNGEERAKGNILERFSAQQFPDLHSELNLSSLELGDSALYFCASSVSAGFNTGELFFGEGSRLTVL.

The V call is TRBV20-1, the J call TRBJ2-1; tentative D call: TRBD2 (6 bases). The tail of the sequence fits TRBJ2-7 better, so the J call may be wrong. This CDR3 has 16 amino acids. Per germline, CDR1 DFQATT and CDR2 SNEGSKA (reference sequence). The chain's CDR3 is CSARDPGGSAYNEQYF. Written as DNA, the CDR3 is TGCAGTGCTAGAGATCCCGGAGGGAGTGCCTACAATGAGCAGTACTTC.

This clonotype was counted ten times or more. This sequence joins TRBV7-2 and TRBJ1-2; possibly TRBD1 for D (6 bases). The germline V gene has CDR1 SGHTA and CDR2 FQGNSA. Trimming removed 5 bases at V and 5 bases at J, with 18 bases between. The CDR3 has 15 residues. CDR3 DNA: TGTGCCAGCAGCACTTACCAGGGGATGGAATATGGCTACACCTTC. Its translation: CASSTYQGMEYGYTF.

The J gene is TRBJ1-2, the V gene TRBV6-1; D ambiguous. Trimming pared 2 bases from V and 8 bases from J, leaving 15 bases between. The CDR3 loop spans 14 amino acids. The germline gives CDR1 MNHNS, CDR2 SASEGT. The CDR3 spells CASSEPGRLRGYTF. The CDR3 DNA reads TGTGCCAGCAGTGAACCCGGAAGACTCCGGGGCTACACCTTC.